These 2 T cell receptor beta chains share one sample of origin, sequenced in a study of patients and donors after allogeneic stem cell transplantation. TCRdb re-analysed the RT-PCR reads in MiXCR, keeping a single row per CDR3 protein. The table lists about 400,000 distinct CDR3 sequences, approximately 16% of them singletons. Material for sequencing was blood, either unsorted or a sorted T cell fraction (not recorded which). The source of these receptors is a human donor who was either an allogeneic HSCT recipient or a stem cell or donor lymphocyte infusion donor (not recorded which). It is not recorded whose cells these are; they may come from a transplant donor.

The chain joins TRBV7-2 to TRBJ2-7; 9 bases fit TRBD2. The CDR3 contains 14 residues. After removal of 5 bases from V and 2 bases from J, the junction contained 4 bases not matched to a gene. The germline CDR1 and CDR2 sequences are SGHTA and FQGNSA. The CDR3 DNA reads as TGTGCCAGCAGCGCTAGCGGGGTCCCCTACGAGCAGTACTTC. Amino acids: CASSASGVPYEQYF.

V and J are TRBV6-6 and TRBJ1-6; D gene ambiguous. Trimming removed 0 bases at V and 15 bases at J, with 12 bases between. The germline gives CDR1 MNHNY, CDR2 SVGAGI (reference sequence). The CDR3 covers 13 residues. The chain's CDR3 is CASSYSGSMVLHF. The CDR3 DNA is TGTGCCAGCAGTTACTCAGGCAGTATGGTCCTCCACTTT.